This T cell receptor beta chain came from a study of T cell responses to AZD1222 COVID-19 vaccine. General study results and limits: Clonal diversity may have been underestimated, and the donors were mostly white British, with more females than males. Repertoire samples came only from after the peak T cell response.

On this clone: Its target is unknown.

The table came from immunoSEQ multiplex PCR; TCRdb's copy has only in-frame clones and leaves some out. The table has some 85,000 clones, 87% seen once; the top ten hold roughly 24%. This receptor was obtained from an adult in good health. The sequenced sample was peripheral blood, obtained on day 0 of AZD1222 vaccination.

The CDR3: CASSSGYVTDTQYF. Written as DNA, the CDR3 is TGTGCCAGCAGCTCGGGATATGTAACAGATACGCAGTATTTT. The chain couples TRBV7-9 to TRBJ2-3, with D possibly being TRBD2 (5 bases). Trimming stripped 4 bases from V and 3 bases from J, with 11 bases between. This CDR3 has 14 amino acids. Germline CDR1 is SEHNR and CDR2 is FQNEAQ (reference sequence). Drawing the rest from reference TRBV7-9 and TRBJ2-3, the complete variable domain is DTGVSQNPRHKITKRGQNVTFRCDPISEHNRLYWYRQTLGQGPEFLTYFQNEAQLEKSRLLSDRFSAERPKGSFSTLEIQRTEQGDSAMYLCASSSGYVTDTQYFGPGTRLTVL.